This is a list of T cell receptor beta chains from one sample in a study of blood T cell repertoires in COVID-19. The repertoire was sequenced with immunoSEQ multiplex PCR; TCRdb's copy has only in-frame clones and lacks some. The sample includes 200,000 to 250,000 clones, approximately 86% of them seen just once. Sequenced: peripheral blood. The receptors come from a human donor in a cohort sampled during active COVID-19. CDR3s include the opening cysteine and the closing phenylalanine or tryptophan. D genes are given only for firm matches. Expanded clones get a size class; other rows say once, few or many, or leave the size out.

j_call clone_size v_call d_call cdr3_aa cdr3_nt
TRBJ2-1 few TRBV4-1 . CASSQVPFGYEQFF TGCGCCAGCAGCCAAGTACCCTTTGGCTATGAGCAGTTCTTC
TRBJ1-5 . TRBV6-6 . CASGLFYSGQPQHF TGTGCCAGCGGCCTTTTCTATTCGGGGCAGCCCCAGCATTTT
TRBJ1-1 once TRBV6-1 TRBD1 CASSEDTGAVMNTEAFF TGTGCCAGCAGTGAAGATACAGGGGCGGTTATGAACACTGAAGCTTTCTTT
TRBJ2-7 once TRBV19 . CASSTRSSSYEQYF TGTGCCAGTAGTACACGATCCAGCTCCTACGAGCAGTACTTC
TRBJ1-5 . TRBV7-2 . CASSLSVGSGQPQHF TGTGCCAGCAGCTTATCGGTCGGGTCGGGTCAGCCCCAGCATTTT
TRBJ2-1 . TRBV24-1 . CATSDFGGNEQFF TGTGCCACCAGTGATTTCGGAGGGAATGAGCAGTTCTTC
TRBJ1-1 few TRBV19 . CASSIGNAGYYMNTEAFF TGTGCCAGTAGTATCGGTAATGCCGGATACTATATGAACACTGAAGCTTTCTTT
TRBJ2-2 . TRBV7-2 . CASSSVLSGGELFF TGTGCCAGCAGCTCCGTCTTGTCGGGCGGGGAGCTGTTTTTT
TRBJ1-4 . TRBV11-2 . CASSSLGPPGEKLFF TGTGCCAGCAGCTCCCTGGGGCCTCCGGGTGAAAAACTGTTTTTT
TRBJ2-5 . TRBV11-2 . CASSRPNRAKGETQYF TGTGCCAGCAGCCGTCCAAACAGGGCGAAAGGGGAGACCCAGTACTTC
TRBJ1-6 few TRBV5-1 . CASSSKERGNSPLHF TGCGCCAGCAGCTCCAAGGAAAGGGGCAATTCACCCCTCCACTTT
TRBJ2-5 few TRBV5-4 TRBD1 CASSADRGRETQYF TGTGCCAGCAGCGCGGACAGGGGGCGGGAGACCCAGTACTTC
TRBJ2-2 . TRBV19 TRBD1 CASSLLGQGTGELFF TGTGCCAGTAGTCTCCTTGGACAGGGAACCGGGGAGCTGTTTTTT
TRBJ1-1 . TRBV4-1 . CASSQPTGYTEAFF TGCGCCAGCAGCCAGCCCACAGGGTATACTGAAGCTTTCTTT
TRBJ1-4 . TRBV27 TRBD1 CASSLNFPGQWGEKLFF TGTGCCAGCAGCTTAAATTTTCCGGGACAGTGGGGTGAAAAACTGTTTTTT
TRBJ1-5 . TRBV30 . CAWSGRDFYSNQPQHF TGTGCCTGGAGTGGACGGGATTTCTATAGCAATCAGCCCCAGCATTTT
TRBJ2-2 . TRBV19 TRBD1 CASRGTGGYGELFF TGTGCCAGCCGCGGGACAGGGGGTTACGGGGAGCTGTTTTTT
TRBJ2-7 . TRBV9 TRBD1 CASSRTGGFEQYF TGTGCCAGCAGCAGGACAGGGGGGTTCGAGCAGTACTTC
TRBJ2-2 . TRBV24-1 TRBD2 CATRASGTPAGELFF TGTGCCACCAGGGCTAGCGGAACCCCCGCCGGGGAGCTGTTTTTT
TRBJ2-3 . TRBV7-3 TRBD2 CASSLAGVYTDTQYF TGTGCCAGCAGCCTAGCGGGGGTGTACACAGATACGCAGTATTTT
TRBJ2-7 . TRBV5-1 TRBD2 CASLPGLGHPYEQYF TGCGCCAGCCTTCCGGGACTAGGCCACCCTTACGAGCAGTACTTC
TRBJ1-4 once TRBV7-8 TRBD1 CASSLAGGTGNEKLFF TGTGCCAGCAGCTTAGCAGGGGGGACAGGGAACGAAAAACTGTTTTTT
TRBJ2-7 . TRBV7-2 TRBD1 CASSRDRGPYEQYF TGTGCCAGCAGCCGGGACAGGGGTCCGTACGAGCAGTACTTC
TRBJ2-3 . TRBV7-9 . CASSLWRSGTDTQYF TGTGCCAGCAGCTTATGGCGTAGCGGCACAGATACGCAGTATTTT
TRBJ1-1 few TRBV5-4 . CASSLARQENTEAFF TGTGCCAGCAGCTTGGCGCGACAAGAGAACACTGAAGCTTTCTTT
TRBJ2-3 . TRBV10-3 TRBD1 CAIGTGADTQYF TGTGCCATTGGGACAGGGGCAGATACGCAGTATTTT
TRBJ2-7 . TRBV2 . CASSEWARASSYEQYF TGTGCCAGCAGTGAATGGGCCAGGGCATCCTCCTACGAGCAGTACTTC
TRBJ2-7 . TRBV27 TRBD1 CASSLNSDRVYYEQYF TGTGCCAGCAGTTTAAATTCGGACAGGGTATACTACGAGCAGTACTTC